This T cell receptor beta chain appears in the sequencing data of a study of blood T cell repertoires in COVID-19. Study-wide background: Sites in the United States, Italy and Spain provided acute and convalescent COVID-19 samples. Nucleic acid was either cDNA or gDNA, and it came from T cells, B-cell-depleted T cells, or PBMCs.

After removal of 5 bases from V and 2 bases from J, the junction contained 8 bases not matched to a gene. CDR1 is LGHDT and CDR2 is YNNKEL in the germline V gene (reference sequence). The CDR3 has 15 amino acids. Per the authors' pipeline: Estimated nucleated cell counts came from reference gene primer amplification. The method was immunoSEQ multiplex PCR; TCRdb's version includes in-frame clones alone and lacks a portion of them. V and J calls plus clone size are reproduced from that table; the DNA served to infer D and trimming. The sample has approximately 27,000 clones, 88% seen once; the top ten hold around 15%.

The TCR was taken from a man between 65 and 79 years old with acute or convalescent COVID-19. The sample was peripheral blood. The chain joins TRBV3-1 (or the pseudogene TRBV3-2) to TRBJ1-1; 7 nucleotides agree with TRBD1. The DNA of the CDR3 is TGTGCCAGCAGCTCCTCCGGGACAGACAACACTGAAGCTTTCTTT. The encoded protein is CASSSSGTDNTEAFF.